This TCR beta chain was recovered during a study of T cell clones after liver transplantation. In the study overall: Post-transplant blood was tracked for graft-donor-reactive T cell clones identified in a pre-transplant mixed lymphocyte reaction. Until 12-24 months post-transplant, subjects got standard immunosuppression and no induction. Study observations and caveats: Migration into the graft, not deletion, may explain lost graft donor-reactive T cells. Post-transplant time points were not standardized, so conclusions are preliminary.

Profiling relied on immunoSEQ multiplex PCR, and the TCRdb table lists in-frame clones only, not all of them. The data hold about 99,000 clones, with 82% observed a single time. The germline V gene encodes CDR1 LNHDA and CDR2 SQIVND (reference sequence). V was cut by 4 bases and J by 8 bases, with 9 bases left in between. The CDR3 consists of 12 residues. In regard to this clone: Its target is not known.

The input for sequencing was CD4+ T cells from blood, taken before liver transplant. The chain is built from TRBV19 and TRBJ2-1; D unclear. This TCR was sampled from a human donor who received a liver transplant. Here the CDR3 DNA reads TGTGCCAGTAGTAGTAGGGTCTATGAGCAGTTCTTC. Translated, it gives CASSSRVYEQFF.